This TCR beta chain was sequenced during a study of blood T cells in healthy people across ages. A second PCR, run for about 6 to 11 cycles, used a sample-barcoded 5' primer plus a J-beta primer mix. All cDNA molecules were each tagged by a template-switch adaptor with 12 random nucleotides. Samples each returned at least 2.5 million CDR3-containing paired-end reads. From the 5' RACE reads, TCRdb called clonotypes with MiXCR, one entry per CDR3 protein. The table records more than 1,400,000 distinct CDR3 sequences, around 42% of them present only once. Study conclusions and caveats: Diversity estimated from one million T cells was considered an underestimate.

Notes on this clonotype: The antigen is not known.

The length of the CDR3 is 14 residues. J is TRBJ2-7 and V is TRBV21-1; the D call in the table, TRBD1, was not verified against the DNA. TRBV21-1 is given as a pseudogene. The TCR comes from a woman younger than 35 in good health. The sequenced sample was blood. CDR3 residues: CASTGKDRSYEQYF. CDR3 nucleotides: TGTGCCAGCACCGGGAAGGACAGGAGCTACGAGCAGTACTTC.